What follows are 3 T cell receptor beta chains derived from one specimen sequenced in a study of human T cells and chemical hapten exposure. Via MiXCR, TCRdb re-called the RACE reads, giving one row per CDR3 protein. The sample has tens of thousands of distinct CDR3 sequences, about 6.6% seen once; the top ten hold 1% to 1.5%. The time point: patch test 2, 6 weeks after DPC sensitization. Indicated treatment: therapeutic diphenylcyclopropenone sensitization with weekly scalp DPC. Sequences were derived from whole blood, sampled in connection with sensitization to the hapten diphenylcyclopropenone (DPC). These receptor sequences come from a woman in her thirties with alopecia areata. Some clones in this sample may be carry-over from other donors' samples.

At least ten counts were recorded for this clonotype. The chain links TRBV5-1 to TRBJ2-5; no firm D call. The V gene's germline CDR1 is SGHRS and CDR2 YFSETQ. The CDR3 loop spans 13 amino acids. The V end lost 0 bases, the J end lost 1 base, and 4 bases lay between the germline ends. The CDR3: CASSLGLQETQYF. In DNA form, the CDR3 reads TGCGCCAGCAGCTTGGGGCTCCAAGAGACCCAGTACTTC.

This clonotype appeared a few times. The gene calls are TRBV6-2 or TRBV6-3 and TRBJ1-1; D might be TRBD1 (6 bases). This CDR3 is 17 amino acids long. The V end lost 4 bases, the J end lost 6 bases, and 24 bases lay between the germline ends. CDR1 and CDR2 (germline): MNHEY, SVGEGT. As DNA, the CDR3 is TGTGCCAGCAGTTTCCGTATGCTTGGGACAACTGAGGCTGAAGCTTTCTTT. This translates into CASSFRMLGTTEAEAFF.

This clonotype has only a few counts. The chain joins TRBV23-1 to TRBJ2-7, with D perhaps TRBD2 (7 bases). TRBV23-1 has ORF status, its function being uncertain. V lost 8 bases and J 7 bases, leaving 15 bases between the germline ends. This CDR3 spans 12 amino acids. CDR3 amino acids: CASRRGGLEQYF. CDR3 nucleotide sequence: TGCGCCAGCCGGAGGGGGGGGCTGGAGCAGTACTTC.